This TCR beta chain was observed in a study of blood T cell repertoires in COVID-19. Study details: Material from acute and convalescent COVID-19 was sourced from the United States, Italy and Spain. The cDNA or gDNA used as material had been derived from T cells, B-cell-depleted T cells, or PBMCs.

Per the original data handling: Estimation of nucleated cell counts relied on the amplification of reference gene primers. The method was immunoSEQ multiplex PCR; TCRdb's version includes in-frame clones alone and lacks a portion of them. Clone size and the V and J calls come from that table; the DNA yielded D and trimming. Among 110,000 to 150,000 clones listed, 84% were seen once. The TCR was taken from a human donor in a cohort sampled during active COVID-19. The sample consisted of peripheral blood.

CDR3 nucleotide sequence: TGCGCCAGCAGCCAAGATCTGGGACAGGGGAATGAAAAACTGTTTTTT. It translates to CASSQDLGQGNEKLFF. This chain joins TRBV4-3 and TRBJ1-4; 10 nucleotides agree with TRBD1. Germline CDR1 is LGHNA and CDR2 is YSLEER. The CDR3 consists of 16 residues. V trimming: 0 bases; J trimming: 5 bases; junction bases outside the gene matches: 3.